This TCR beta chain was identified in a study of cytomegalovirus exposure and HLA in healthy donors. Overall study results and limits: It was taken for granted in presence/absence analyses that sequencing depth across donors was roughly uniform.

Primers included in the PCR were 60 Vbeta and 13 Jbeta primers. The repertoire was sequenced with immunoSEQ multiplex PCR; TCRdb's copy has only in-frame clones and lacks some. The table includes 130,000 or so clones, roughly 9.6% detected once. A few counts support this clone. Its target is unknown. The CDR3 is 14 amino acids. CDR1 and CDR2 from the germline V gene are SGHTA and FQGNSA. V was pared by 5 bases and J by 6 bases, with 17 bases between. J is TRBJ2-7 and V is TRBV7-2, with D tentatively TRBD1 (7 bases). This TCR derives from a woman aged 40 to 49 in good health and CMV-seropositive. Material for sequencing was PBMCs. The CDR3 sequence is CASSPRTGGVEQYF. The CDR3 DNA follows: TGTGCCAGCAGCCCCCGGACAGGAGGGGTCGAGCAGTACTTC.